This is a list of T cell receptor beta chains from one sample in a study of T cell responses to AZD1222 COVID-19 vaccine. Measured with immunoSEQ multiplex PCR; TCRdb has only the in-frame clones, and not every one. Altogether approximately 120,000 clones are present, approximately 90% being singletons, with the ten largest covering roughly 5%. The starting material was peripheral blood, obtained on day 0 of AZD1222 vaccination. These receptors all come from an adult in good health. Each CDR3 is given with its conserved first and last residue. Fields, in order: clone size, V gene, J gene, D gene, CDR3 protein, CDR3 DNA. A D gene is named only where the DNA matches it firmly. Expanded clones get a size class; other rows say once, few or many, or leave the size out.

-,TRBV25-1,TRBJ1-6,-,CASSEAGFNSPLHF,TGTGCCAGCAGTGAGGCGGGGTTCAATTCACCCCTCCACTTT
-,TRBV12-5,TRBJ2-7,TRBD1,CASGTHTSSQGGQGPYEQYF,TGTGCTAGTGGAACACACACCTCCTCCCAGGGGGGACAGGGACCCTACGAGCAGTACTTC
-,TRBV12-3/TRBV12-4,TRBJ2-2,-,CASSLAYDGELFF,TGTGCCAGCAGTTTAGCCTATGATGGGGAGCTGTTTTTT
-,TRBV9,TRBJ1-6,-,CASSLNRDSPLHF,TGTGCCAGCAGCCTGAACAGGGATTCACCCCTCCACTTT
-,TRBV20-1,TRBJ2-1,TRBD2,CSASLAGTTYNEQFF,TGCAGTGCTAGTTTAGCGGGAACCACCTACAATGAGCAGTTCTTC
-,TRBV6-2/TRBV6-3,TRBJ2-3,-,CASSYSPGGTDTQYF,TGTGCCAGCAGTTACTCGCCGGGGGGCACAGATACGCAGTATTTT
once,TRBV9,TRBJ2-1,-,CASSVEPTEGEQFF,TGTGCCAGCAGCGTAGAACCGACGGAGGGTGAGCAGTTCTTC
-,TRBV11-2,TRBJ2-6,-,CASRNTAGPGANVLTF,TGTGCCAGCAGGAATACGGCGGGGCCTGGGGCCAACGTCCTGACTTTC
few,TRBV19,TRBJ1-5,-,CASRTTGSLYQPQHF,TGTGCCAGTAGGACTACAGGGTCATTATATCAGCCCCAGCATTTT
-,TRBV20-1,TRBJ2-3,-,CSARGGDTQYF,TGCAGTGCTAGAGGGGGAGATACGCAGTATTTT
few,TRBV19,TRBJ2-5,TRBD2,CASSTVAGVETQYF,TGTGCCAGTAGTACAGTAGCGGGAGTGGAGACCCAGTACTTC
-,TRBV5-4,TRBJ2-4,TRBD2,CASSSSGSTNIQYF,TGTGCCAGCAGCTCTAGCGGGAGCACTAACATTCAGTACTTC
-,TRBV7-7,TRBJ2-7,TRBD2,CASSLTSGRGYYEQYF,TGTGCCAGCAGCCTGACTAGCGGGAGGGGGTACTACGAGCAGTACTTC
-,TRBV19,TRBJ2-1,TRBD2,CASSAGTSGYNEQFF,TGTGCCAGTAGTGCCGGGACTAGCGGCTACAATGAGCAGTTCTTC
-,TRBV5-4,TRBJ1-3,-,CASSFDWGSSGNTIYF,TGTGCCAGCAGCTTTGATTGGGGGAGCTCTGGAAACACCATATATTTT
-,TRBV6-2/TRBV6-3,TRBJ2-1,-,CASSLLNEQFF,TGTGCCAGCAGCCTATTAAATGAGCAGTTCTTC
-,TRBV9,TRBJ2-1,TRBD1,CASSVADRGKQFF,TGTGCCAGCAGCGTAGCCGACAGGGGCAAGCAGTTCTTC
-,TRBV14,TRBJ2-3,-,CASSQVLTGLRTDTQYF,TGTGCCAGCAGCCAAGTTCTCACGGGACTCCGCACAGATACGCAGTATTTT
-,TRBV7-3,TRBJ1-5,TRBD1,CASSPDRDQPQHF,TGTGCCAGCAGCCCGGACAGGGATCAGCCCCAGCATTTT
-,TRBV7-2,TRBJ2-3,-,CASSPPSDTQYF,TGTGCCAGCAGCCCCCCTTCAGATACGCAGTATTTT
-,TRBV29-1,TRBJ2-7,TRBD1,CSVGDRGYYEQYF,TGCAGCGTTGGGGACAGGGGGTACTACGAGCAGTACTTC
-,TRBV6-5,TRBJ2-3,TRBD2,CATYGLADPTDTQYF,TGTGCCACATACGGACTAGCGGATCCCACAGATACGCAGTATTTT
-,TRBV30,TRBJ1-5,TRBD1,CAWSVGTGDQPQHF,TGTGCCTGGAGTGTAGGGACAGGGGATCAGCCCCAGCATTTT
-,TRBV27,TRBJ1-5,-,CASSPGVGPQPQHF,TGTGCCAGCAGTCCAGGAGTAGGGCCTCAGCCCCAGCATTTT
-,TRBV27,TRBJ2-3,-,CASSFRDPSTDTQYF,TGTGCCAGCAGTTTCAGGGATCCTAGCACAGATACGCAGTATTTT
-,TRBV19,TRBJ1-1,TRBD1,CASTQTGGSTEAFF,TGTGCCAGTACTCAAACAGGGGGCTCGACTGAAGCTTTCTTT
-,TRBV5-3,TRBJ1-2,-,CARSSEGNYGYTF,TGTGCCAGAAGCAGCGAAGGGAACTATGGCTACACCTTC
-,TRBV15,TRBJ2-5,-,CATSRGDRYQETQYF,TGTGCCACCAGCAGAGGGGACCGATACCAAGAGACCCAGTACTTC
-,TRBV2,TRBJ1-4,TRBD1,CASSNRGPGEKLFF,TGTGCCAGCAGTAATAGGGGGCCGGGGGAAAAACTGTTTTTT
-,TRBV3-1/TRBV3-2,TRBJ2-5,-,CASSLPGTNQETQYF,TGTGCCAGCAGCCTTCCCGGGACAAACCAAGAGACCCAGTACTTC
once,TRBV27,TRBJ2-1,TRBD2,CASRPTSGSYNEQFF,TGTGCCAGCAGACCTACTAGCGGATCCTACAATGAGCAGTTCTTC
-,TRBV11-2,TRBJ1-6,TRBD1,CASSTRRTGQNSPLHF,TGTGCCAGCAGTACCCGCCGGACAGGGCAAAATTCACCCCTCCACTTT
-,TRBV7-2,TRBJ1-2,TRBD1,CASSLATGGVYGYTF,TGTGCCAGCAGCTTAGCAACAGGGGGGGTCTATGGCTACACCTTC
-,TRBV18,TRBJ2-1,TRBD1,CASSPPGGYDNEQFF,TGTGCCAGCTCACCTCCAGGGGGCTACGACAATGAGCAGTTCTTC
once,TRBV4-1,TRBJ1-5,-,CASSQLLWQPQHF,TGCGCCAGCAGCCAACTCCTTTGGCAGCCCCAGCATTTT
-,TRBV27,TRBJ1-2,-,CASSTSDRRGYTF,-
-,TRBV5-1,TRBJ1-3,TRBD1,CASSTGGSGNTIYF,TGCGCCAGCAGTACAGGGGGCTCTGGAAACACCATATATTTT
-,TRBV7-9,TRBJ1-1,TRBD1,CASRDPGQINTEAFF,TGTGCCAGCAGAGACCCGGGACAGATAAACACTGAAGCTTTCTTT
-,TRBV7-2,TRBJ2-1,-,CASSTTPNGGEQFF,TGTGCCAGCAGCACCACTCCCAACGGTGGTGAGCAGTTCTTC
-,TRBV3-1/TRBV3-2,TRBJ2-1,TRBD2,CASSPPDSGRAYNEQFF,TGTGCCAGCAGCCCGCCTGATAGCGGGAGGGCCTACAATGAGCAGTTCTTC
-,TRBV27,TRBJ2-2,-,CASSFLPNTGELFF,TGTGCCAGCAGTTTTCTTCCCAACACCGGGGAGCTGTTTTTT
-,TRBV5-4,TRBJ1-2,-,CASSRAESRPNYGYTF,TGTGCCAGCAGCCGGGCGGAGTCCAGGCCTAACTATGGCTACACCTTC
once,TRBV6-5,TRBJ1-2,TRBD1,CASRAGQVYGYTF,TGTGCCAGCAGAGCGGGACAGGTTTATGGCTACACCTTC
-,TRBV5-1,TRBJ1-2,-,CASSLQGVNYGYTF,TGCGCCAGCAGCTTACAAGGGGTTAACTATGGCTACACCTTC
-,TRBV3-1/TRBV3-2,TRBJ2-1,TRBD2,CASSQDLGTSFFF,TGTGCCAGCAGCCAAGATCTCGGGACTAGCTTCTTCTTC
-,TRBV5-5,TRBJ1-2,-,CASSSPGYNYGYTF,TGTGCCAGCAGCTCCCCGGGGTATAACTATGGCTACACCTTC
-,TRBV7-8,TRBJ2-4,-,CASSWGSRDIQYF,TGTGCCAGCAGCTGGGGGTCCCGAGACATTCAGTACTTC
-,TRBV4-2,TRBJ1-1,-,CASSLPGTDDEAFF,TGTGCCAGCAGCCTCCCCGGGACTGACGATGAAGCTTTCTTT
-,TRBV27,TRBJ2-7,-,CASTTGTREQYF,TGTGCCAGCACTACCGGGACCAGGGAGCAGTACTTC
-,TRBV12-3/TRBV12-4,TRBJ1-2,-,CASSLLGDGYTF,TGTGCCAGCAGTTTATTGGGGGATGGCTACACCTTC
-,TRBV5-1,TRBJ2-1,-,CASSLEGWAYNEQFF,TGCGCCAGCAGCTTGGAGGGGTGGGCTTACAATGAGCAGTTCTTC
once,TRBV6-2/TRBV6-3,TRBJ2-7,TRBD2,CASSKVLAMVEQYF,TGTGCCAGCAGTAAAGTACTAGCGATGGTCGAGCAGTACTTC
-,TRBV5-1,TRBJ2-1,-,CASSLGSALYNEQFF,TGCGCCAGCAGCTTGGGCTCGGCTCTTTACAATGAGCAGTTCTTC
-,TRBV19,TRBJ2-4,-,CASSIGAGVNIQYF,TGTGCCAGTAGTATCGGGGCAGGAGTGAACATTCAGTACTTC